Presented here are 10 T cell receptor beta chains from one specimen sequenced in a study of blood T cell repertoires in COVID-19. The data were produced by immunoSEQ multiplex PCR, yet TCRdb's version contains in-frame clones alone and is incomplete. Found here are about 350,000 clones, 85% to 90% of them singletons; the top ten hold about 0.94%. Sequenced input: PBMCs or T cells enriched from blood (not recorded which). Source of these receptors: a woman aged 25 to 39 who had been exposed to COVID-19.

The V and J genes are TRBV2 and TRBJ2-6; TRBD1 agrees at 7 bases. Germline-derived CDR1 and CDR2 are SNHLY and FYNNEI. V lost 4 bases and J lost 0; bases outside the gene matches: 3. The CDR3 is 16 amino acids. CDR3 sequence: CASSVGQSSGANVLTF. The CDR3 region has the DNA TGTGCCAGCAGTGTGGGACAGAGCTCTGGGGCCAACGTCCTGACTTTC.

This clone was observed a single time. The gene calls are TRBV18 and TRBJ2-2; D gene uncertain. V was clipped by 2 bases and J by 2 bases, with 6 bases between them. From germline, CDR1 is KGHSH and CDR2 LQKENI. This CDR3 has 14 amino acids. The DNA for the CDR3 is TGTGCCAGCTCACCATCGTCCAACACCGGGGAGCTGTTTTTT. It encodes CASSPSSNTGELFF.

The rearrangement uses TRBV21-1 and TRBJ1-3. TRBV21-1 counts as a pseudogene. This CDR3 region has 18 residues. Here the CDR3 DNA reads TGTGCCAGCAGCAAAGCACCGTGGGGGGGAAAAGAGGGAAACACCATATATTTT. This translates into CASSKAPWGGKEGNTIYF.

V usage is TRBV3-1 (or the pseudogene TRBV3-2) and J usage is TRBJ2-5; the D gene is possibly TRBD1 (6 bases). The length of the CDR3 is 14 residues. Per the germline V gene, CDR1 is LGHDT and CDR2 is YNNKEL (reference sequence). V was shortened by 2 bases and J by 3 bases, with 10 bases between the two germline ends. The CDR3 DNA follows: TGTGCCAGCAGCCAATTCTCAGGGGAAGAGACCCAGTACTTC. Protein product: CASSQFSGEETQYF.

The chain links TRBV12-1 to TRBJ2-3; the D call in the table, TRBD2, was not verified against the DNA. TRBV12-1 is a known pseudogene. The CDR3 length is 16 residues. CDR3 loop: CASSSGLAGPTDTQYF. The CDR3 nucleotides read TGTGCCAGCAGCTCGGGACTAGCGGGACCCACAGATACGCAGTATTTT.

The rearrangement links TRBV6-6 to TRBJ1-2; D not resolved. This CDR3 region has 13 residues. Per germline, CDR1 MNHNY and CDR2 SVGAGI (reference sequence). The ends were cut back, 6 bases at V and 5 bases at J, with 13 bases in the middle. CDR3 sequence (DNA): TGTGCCAGCAGCCAAGGCGGGTCATATGGCTACACCTTC. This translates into CASSQGGSYGYTF.

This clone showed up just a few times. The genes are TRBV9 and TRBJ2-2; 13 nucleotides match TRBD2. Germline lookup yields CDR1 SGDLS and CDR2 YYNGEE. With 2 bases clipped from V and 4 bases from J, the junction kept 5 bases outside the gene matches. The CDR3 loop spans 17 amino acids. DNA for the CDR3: TGTGCCAGCAGCGTCCCAAGACTAGCGGGAGGCACCGGGGAGCTGTTTTTT. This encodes CASSVPRLAGGTGELFF.

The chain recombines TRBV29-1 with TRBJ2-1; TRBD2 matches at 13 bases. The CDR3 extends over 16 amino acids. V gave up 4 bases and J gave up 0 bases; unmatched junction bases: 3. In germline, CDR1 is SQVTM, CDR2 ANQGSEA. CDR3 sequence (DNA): TGCAGCGTTGGGGGACTAGCGGGAAGCTCCTACAATGAGCAGTTCTTC. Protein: CSVGGLAGSSYNEQFF.

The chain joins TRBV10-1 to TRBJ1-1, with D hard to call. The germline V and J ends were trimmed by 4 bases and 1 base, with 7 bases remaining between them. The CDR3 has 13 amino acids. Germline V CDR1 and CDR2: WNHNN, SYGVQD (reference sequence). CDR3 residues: CASSATWNTEAFF. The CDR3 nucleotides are TGCGCCAGCAGTGCAACTTGGAACACTGAAGCTTTCTTT.

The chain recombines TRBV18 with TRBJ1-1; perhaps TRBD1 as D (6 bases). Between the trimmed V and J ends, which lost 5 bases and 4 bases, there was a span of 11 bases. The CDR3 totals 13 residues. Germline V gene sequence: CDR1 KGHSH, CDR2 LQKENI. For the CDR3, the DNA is TGTGCCAGCTCAACAGGGAAGGCCACTGAAGCTTTCTTT. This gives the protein CASSTGKATEAFF.